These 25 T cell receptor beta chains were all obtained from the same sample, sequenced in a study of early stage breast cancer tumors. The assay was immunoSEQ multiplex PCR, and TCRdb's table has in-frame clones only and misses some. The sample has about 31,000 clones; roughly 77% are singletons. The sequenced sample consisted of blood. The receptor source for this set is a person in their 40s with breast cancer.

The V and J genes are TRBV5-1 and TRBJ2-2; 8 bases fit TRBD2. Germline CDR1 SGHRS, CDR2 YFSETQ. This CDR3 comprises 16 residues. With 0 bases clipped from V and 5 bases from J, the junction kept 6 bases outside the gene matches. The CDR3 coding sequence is TGCGCCAGCAGCTTGGATACGGCGGGAGGTACCGGGGAGCTGTTTTTT. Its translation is CASSLDTAGGTGELFF.

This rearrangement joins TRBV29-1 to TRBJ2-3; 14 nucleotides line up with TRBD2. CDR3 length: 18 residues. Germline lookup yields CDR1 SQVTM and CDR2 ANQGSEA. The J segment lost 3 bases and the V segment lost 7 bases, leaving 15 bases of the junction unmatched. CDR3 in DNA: TGCAGCGGCGAGCCGGGACTAGCGGGAGAGGGCCCAACAGATACGCAGTATTTT. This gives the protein CSGEPGLAGEGPTDTQYF.

The CDR3 coding sequence is TGTGCCAGCAGCCCGCGGGCCAACACTGAAGCTTTCTTT. Amino acid sequence: CASSPRANTEAFF. The chain carries TRBV6-6 and TRBJ1-1; D call uncertain. The germline V and J ends were trimmed by 6 bases and 2 bases, with 10 bases remaining between them. The germline V gene has CDR1 MNHNY and CDR2 SVGAGI (reference sequence). The CDR3 length is 13 residues.

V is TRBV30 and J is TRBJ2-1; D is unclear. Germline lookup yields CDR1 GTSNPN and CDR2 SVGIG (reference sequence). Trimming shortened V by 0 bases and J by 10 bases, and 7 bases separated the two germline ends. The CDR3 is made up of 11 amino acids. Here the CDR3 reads CAWSVRREQFF. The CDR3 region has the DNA TGTGCCTGGAGTGTACGGCGGGAGCAGTTCTTC.

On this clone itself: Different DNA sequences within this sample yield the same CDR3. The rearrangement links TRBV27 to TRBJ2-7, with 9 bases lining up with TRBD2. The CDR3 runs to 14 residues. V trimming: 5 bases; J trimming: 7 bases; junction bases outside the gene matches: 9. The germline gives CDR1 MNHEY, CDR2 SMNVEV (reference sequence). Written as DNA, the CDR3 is TGTGCCAGCAGTCCGGCGGGAGGGCCGCGAGAGCAGTACTTC. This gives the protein CASSPAGGPREQYF.

CDR3 amino acids: CASRPDNRGRPNTEAFF. DNA of the CDR3: TGTGCCAGCAGGCCAGATAACAGGGGGCGCCCAAACACTGAAGCTTTCTTT. This sequence joins TRBV27 and TRBJ1-1; 9 nucleotides line up with TRBD1. The CDR3 is made up of 17 amino acids. Germline V CDR1 and CDR2: MNHEY, SMNVEV (reference sequence). Trimming removed 6 bases from V and 2 bases from J; junction bases left unmatched: 13.

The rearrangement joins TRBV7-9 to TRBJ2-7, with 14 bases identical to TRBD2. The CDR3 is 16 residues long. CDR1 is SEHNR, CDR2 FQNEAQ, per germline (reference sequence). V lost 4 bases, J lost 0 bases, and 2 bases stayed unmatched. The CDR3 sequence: CASSSGTSGSSYEQYF. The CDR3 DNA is TGTGCCAGCAGCTCCGGGACTAGCGGGAGCTCCTACGAGCAGTACTTC.

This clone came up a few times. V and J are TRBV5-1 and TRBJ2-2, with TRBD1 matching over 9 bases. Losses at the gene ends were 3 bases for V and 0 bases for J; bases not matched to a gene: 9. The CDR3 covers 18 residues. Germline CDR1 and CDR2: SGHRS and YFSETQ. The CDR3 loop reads CASSYRDRVFSNTGELFF. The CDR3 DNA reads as TGCGCCAGCAGCTACCGGGACAGGGTGTTTTCGAACACCGGGGAGCTGTTTTTT.

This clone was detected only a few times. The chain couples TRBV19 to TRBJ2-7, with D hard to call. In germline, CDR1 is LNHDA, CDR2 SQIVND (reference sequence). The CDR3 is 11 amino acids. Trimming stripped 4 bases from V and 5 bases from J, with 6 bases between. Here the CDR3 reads CASSNLDEQYF. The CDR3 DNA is TGTGCCAGTAGTAATCTGGACGAGCAGTACTTC.

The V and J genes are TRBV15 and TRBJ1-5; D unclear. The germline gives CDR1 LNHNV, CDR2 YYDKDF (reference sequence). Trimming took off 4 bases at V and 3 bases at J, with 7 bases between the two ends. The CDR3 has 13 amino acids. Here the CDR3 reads CATSILDNQPQHF. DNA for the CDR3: TGTGCCACCAGCATACTGGACAATCAGCCCCAGCATTTT. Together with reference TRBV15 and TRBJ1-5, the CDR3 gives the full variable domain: DAMVIQNPRYQVTQFGKPVTLSCSQTLNHNVMYWYQQKSSQAPKLLFHYYDKDFNNEADTPDNFQSRRPNTSFCFLDIRSPGLGDTAMYLCATSILDNQPQHFGDGTRLSIL.

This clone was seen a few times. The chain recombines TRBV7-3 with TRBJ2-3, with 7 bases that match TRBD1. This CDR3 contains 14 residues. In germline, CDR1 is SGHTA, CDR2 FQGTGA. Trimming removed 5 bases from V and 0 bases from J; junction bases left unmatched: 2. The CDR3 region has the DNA TGTGCCAGCAGCCGACAGGGAAGCACAGATACGCAGTATTTT. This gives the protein CASSRQGSTDTQYF. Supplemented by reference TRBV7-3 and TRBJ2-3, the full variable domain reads GAGVSQTPSNKVTEKGKYVELRCDPISGHTALYWYRQSLGQGPEFLIYFQGTGAADDSGLPNDRFFAVRPEGSVSTLKIQRTERGDSAVYLCASSRQGSTDTQYFGPGTRLTVL.

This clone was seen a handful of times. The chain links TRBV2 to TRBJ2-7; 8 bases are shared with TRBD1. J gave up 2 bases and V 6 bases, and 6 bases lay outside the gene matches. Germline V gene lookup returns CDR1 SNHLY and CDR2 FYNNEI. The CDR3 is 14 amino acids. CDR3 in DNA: TGTGCCAGCAGCTGGGACAGGTGGACCTACGAGCAGTACTTC. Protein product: CASSWDRWTYEQYF.

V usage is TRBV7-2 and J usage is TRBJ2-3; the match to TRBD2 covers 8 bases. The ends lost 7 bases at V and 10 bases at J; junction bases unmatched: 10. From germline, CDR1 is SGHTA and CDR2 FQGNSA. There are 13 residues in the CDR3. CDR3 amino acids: CASTIRSSGPQYF. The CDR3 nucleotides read TGTGCCAGCACCATTAGATCTAGCGGGCCGCAGTATTTT.

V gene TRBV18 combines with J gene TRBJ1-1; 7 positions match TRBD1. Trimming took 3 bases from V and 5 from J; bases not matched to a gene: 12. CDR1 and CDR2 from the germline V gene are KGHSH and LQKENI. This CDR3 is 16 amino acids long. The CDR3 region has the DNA TGTGCCAGCTCACCGATATCAGGGGGGAGAGGTACTGAAGCTTTCTTT. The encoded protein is CASSPISGGRGTEAFF.

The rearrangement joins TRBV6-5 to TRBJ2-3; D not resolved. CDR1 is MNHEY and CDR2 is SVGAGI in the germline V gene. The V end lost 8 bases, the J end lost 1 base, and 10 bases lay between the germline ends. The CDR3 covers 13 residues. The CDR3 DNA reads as TGTGCCAGCCAAGTCGAGGGCACAGATACGCAGTATTTT. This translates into CASQVEGTDTQYF.

The CDR3 DNA sequence: TGTGCCATCTTGCTGGACTTGTCTTCTGAAGCTTTCTTT. Amino acids: CAILLDLSSEAFF. The chain is built from TRBV10-3 and TRBJ1-1; D call uncertain. The CDR3 is made up of 13 amino acids. The V gene lost 8 bases and the J gene lost 6 bases, with 16 bases spanning the gap. The germline V gene encodes CDR1 ENHRY and CDR2 SYGVKD.

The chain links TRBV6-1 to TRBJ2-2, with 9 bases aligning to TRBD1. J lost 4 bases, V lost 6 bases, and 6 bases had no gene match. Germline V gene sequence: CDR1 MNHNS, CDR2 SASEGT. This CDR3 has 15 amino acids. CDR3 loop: CASRDGTGFTGELFF. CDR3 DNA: TGTGCCAGCAGAGACGGGACAGGGTTCACCGGGGAGCTGTTTTTT.

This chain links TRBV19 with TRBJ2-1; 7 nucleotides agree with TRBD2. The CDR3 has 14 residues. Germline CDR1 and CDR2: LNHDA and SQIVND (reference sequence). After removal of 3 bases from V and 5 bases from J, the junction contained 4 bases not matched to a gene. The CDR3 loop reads CASSIPAGNNEQFF. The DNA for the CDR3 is TGTGCCAGTAGTATCCCAGCGGGGAACAATGAGCAGTTCTTC. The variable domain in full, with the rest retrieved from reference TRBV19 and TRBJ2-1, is DGGITQSPKYLFRKEGQNVTLSCEQNLNHDAMYWYRQDPGQGLRLIYYSQIVNDFQKGDIAEGYSVSREKKESFPLTVTSAQKNPTAFYLCASSIPAGNNEQFFGPGTRLTVL.

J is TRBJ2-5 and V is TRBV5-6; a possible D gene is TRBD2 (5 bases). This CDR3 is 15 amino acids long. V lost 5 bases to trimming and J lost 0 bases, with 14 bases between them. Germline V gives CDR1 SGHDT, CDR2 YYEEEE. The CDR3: CASRPGLMYQETQYF. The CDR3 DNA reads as TGTGCCAGCAGACCCGGACTGATGTACCAAGAGACCCAGTACTTC.

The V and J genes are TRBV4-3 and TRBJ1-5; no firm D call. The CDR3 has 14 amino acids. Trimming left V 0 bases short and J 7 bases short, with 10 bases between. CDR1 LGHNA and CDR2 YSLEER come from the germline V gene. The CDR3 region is CASSQDFGSQPQHF. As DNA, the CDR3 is TGCGCCAGCAGCCAAGATTTTGGCAGCCAGCCCCAGCATTTT.

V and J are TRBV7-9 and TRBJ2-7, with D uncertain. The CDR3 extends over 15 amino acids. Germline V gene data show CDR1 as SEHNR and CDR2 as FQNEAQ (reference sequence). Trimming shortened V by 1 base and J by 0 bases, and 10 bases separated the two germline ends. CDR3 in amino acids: CASSLGVHFSYEQYF. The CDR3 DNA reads TGTGCCAGCAGCTTAGGGGTGCACTTCTCCTACGAGCAGTACTTC.

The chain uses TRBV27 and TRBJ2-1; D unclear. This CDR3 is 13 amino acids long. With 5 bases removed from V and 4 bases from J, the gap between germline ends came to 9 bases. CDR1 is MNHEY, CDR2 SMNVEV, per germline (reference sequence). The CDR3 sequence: CASSLNLYNEQFF. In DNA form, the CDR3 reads TGTGCCAGCAGTCTAAATTTATACAATGAGCAGTTCTTC.

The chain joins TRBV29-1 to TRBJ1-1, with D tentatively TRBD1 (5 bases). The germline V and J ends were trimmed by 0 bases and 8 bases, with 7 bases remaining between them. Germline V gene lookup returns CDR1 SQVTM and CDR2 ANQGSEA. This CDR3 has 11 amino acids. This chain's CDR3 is CSVEDGGEAFF. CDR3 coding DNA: TGCAGCGTTGAAGATGGGGGGGAAGCTTTCTTT.

The CDR3 loop reads CASSPGLVNTEQFF. The DNA for the CDR3 is TGTGCCAGCAGCCCGGGACTAGTTAACACTGAGCAGTTCTTC. The chain joins TRBV7-3 to TRBJ2-1; TRBD2 matches at 8 bases. Germline V lookup: CDR1 SGHTA, CDR2 FQGTGA. This CDR3 is built from 14 residues. V trimming: 5 bases; J trimming: 9 bases; junction bases outside the gene matches: 9.

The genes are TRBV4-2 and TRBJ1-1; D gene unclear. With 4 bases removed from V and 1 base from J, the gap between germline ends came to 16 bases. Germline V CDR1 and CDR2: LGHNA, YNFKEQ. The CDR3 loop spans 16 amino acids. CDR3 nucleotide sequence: TGTGCCAGCAGCCTATTCGCAGGACTGGAGAACACTGAAGCTTTCTTT. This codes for CASSLFAGLENTEAFF.